This entry lists 20 T cell receptor beta chains sequenced from one sample in a study of beta chain features in type 1 diabetes. Every isolated RNA sample was fully reverse transcribed, so sequencing captured expressed TCRB transcripts. Produced via immunoSEQ multiplex PCR; TCRdb's table is partial and in-frame only. The sample contains more than 300,000 clones, approximately 15% of which appear only once. The sequenced sample was naive CD4+ T cells from blood. Receptors were obtained from a woman aged 18-29 years in good health.

A few counts support this clone. The rearrangement joins TRBV7-2 to TRBJ1-2; D uncertain. The CDR3 is 14 residues long. The germline V gene encodes CDR1 SGHTA and CDR2 FQGNSA. V was trimmed by 3 bases and J by 5 bases, leaving 13 bases between them. CDR3 DNA: TGTGCCAGCAGCTTCCGGACGGACTATTATGGCTACACCTTC. Encoded protein: CASSFRTDYYGYTF.

This clone was counted only a few times. The J gene is TRBJ1-1, the V gene TRBV30, with D unresolved. The CDR3 contains 14 residues. Per germline, CDR1 GTSNPN and CDR2 SVGIG (reference sequence). Trimming took off 2 bases at V and 1 base at J, with 11 bases between the two ends. The CDR3 region has the DNA TGTGCCTGGAGTAGTCGACCGGGGAACACTGAAGCTTTCTTT. As protein: CAWSSRPGNTEAFF.

The rearrangement joins TRBV27 to TRBJ2-1, with D unresolved. Germline CDR1 MNHEY, CDR2 SMNVEV (reference sequence). The CDR3 length is 12 residues. Deletions cut 6 bases from V and 6 bases from J, with 9 bases between. The CDR3 sequence is CASSRVPNEQFF. In nucleotides, the CDR3 is TGTGCCAGCAGCCGGGTCCCCAATGAGCAGTTCTTC.

This clone came up a few times. The rearrangement uses TRBV2 and TRBJ2-7; TRBD2 matches 9 bases. The V and J ends lost 4 bases and 3 bases, in that order; junction bases with no gene match: 4. The CDR3 has 14 residues. The V gene's germline CDR1 is SNHLY and CDR2 FYNNEI. The CDR3 spells CASSVYSGSYEQYF. DNA for the CDR3: TGTGCCAGCAGTGTGTATAGCGGGAGCTACGAGCAGTACTTC.

This clone was detected a few times. This rearrangement joins TRBV9 to TRBJ2-5; 8 bases agree with TRBD2. With V trimmed by 4 bases and J by 2 bases, 4 bases remained unmatched. Germline V CDR1 and CDR2: SGDLS, YYNGEE. The length of the CDR3 is 14 residues. The CDR3 loop is CASSPGGEQETQYF. The CDR3 DNA reads TGTGCCAGCAGCCCCGGGGGGGAGCAAGAGACCCAGTACTTC.

The sample holds a few counts of this clone. This chain uses TRBV4-1 with TRBJ1-1; D not resolved. From germline, CDR1 is MGHRA and CDR2 YSYEKL. The length of the CDR3 is 15 residues. V shed 0 bases and J shed 1 base, with 9 bases lying between them. The DNA of the CDR3 is TGCGCCAGCAGCCAAGACAGTACCAGGAACACTGAAGCTTTCTTT. It specifies CASSQDSTRNTEAFF.

This clone was counted a few times. The chain joins TRBV28 to TRBJ1-4; D may be TRBD1 (5 bases). V lost 4 bases, J lost 4 bases, and 7 bases lay in between. CDR3 size: 13 residues. CDR1 MDHEN and CDR2 SYDVKM come from the germline V gene. CDR3 DNA: TGTGCCAGCAGTTCAGGGCTTAATGAAAAACTGTTTTTT. Residues: CASSSGLNEKLFF.

V is TRBV5-6 and J is TRBJ2-1, with TRBD2 matching over 14 bases. Germline trimming cut 4 bases from V and 10 bases from J; bases unmatched to any gene: 7. CDR1 is SGHDT, CDR2 YYEEEE, per germline. The CDR3 is 15 amino acids. The DNA of the CDR3 is TGTGCCAGCAGCCTCGGACTAGCGGGAGGCGGCGAGCAGTTCTTC. Translation: CASSLGLAGGGEQFF.

The CDR3, as DNA: TGTGCCACCAGCAGAGATGGACAGAGTGAGCAGTTCTTC. This gives the protein CATSRDGQSEQFF. The V and J genes are TRBV15 and TRBJ2-1; a possible D gene is TRBD1 (6 bases). This CDR3 contains 13 residues. Germline CDR1 LNHNV, CDR2 YYDKDF (reference sequence). V was cut by 0 bases and J by 9 bases, with 9 bases left in between.

CDR3 bases: TGCGCCAGCAGCGTTGTTGCTAGCGCGAACACCGGGGAGCTGTTTTTT. This encodes CASSVVASANTGELFF. This chain links TRBV5-1 with TRBJ2-2; D is possibly TRBD2 (6 bases). The V end was cut by 4 bases, the J end by 0 bases, with 13 bases between. The CDR3 is 16 residues long. Germline V gene lookup returns CDR1 SGHRS and CDR2 YFSETQ. The variable domain in full, completed from reference TRBV5-1 and TRBJ2-2, reads KAGVTQTPRYLIKTRGQQVTLSCSPISGHRSVSWYQQTPGQGLQFLFEYFSETQRNKGNFPGRFSGRQFSNSRSEMNVSTLELGDSALYLCASSVVASANTGELFFGEGSRLTVL.

This clone was detected only a few times. J is TRBJ2-5 and V is TRBV5-1, with D possibly being TRBD1 (5 bases). V lost 2 bases to trimming and J lost 3 bases, with 11 bases between them. CDR1 and CDR2 from the germline V gene are SGHRS and YFSETQ. CDR3 length equals 14 residues. CDR3 region: CASSLGARKETQYF. The CDR3 region has the DNA TGCGCCAGCAGCTTAGGGGCTCGGAAAGAGACCCAGTACTTC.

This clone was seen more than once but under ten times. The rearrangement links TRBV18 to TRBJ2-1; a possible D gene is TRBD2 (5 bases). The ends were cut back, 2 bases at V and 16 bases at J, with 15 bases in the middle. This CDR3 has 12 amino acids. Germline V CDR1 and CDR2: KGHSH, LQKENI. CDR3 bases: TGTGCCAGCTCACCAATTCGGGGTTTGGGATTCTTC. This gives the protein CASSPIRGLGFF. Filled out from reference TRBV18 and TRBJ2-1, the complete variable domain reads NAGVMQNPRHLVRRRGQEARLRCSPMKGHSHVYWYRQLPEEGLKFMVYLQKENIIDESGMPKERFSAEFPKEGPSILRIQQVVRGDSAAYFCASSPIRGLGFFGPGTRLTVL.

This clone has only a few counts. The CDR3 is CASSSATYEQYF. In DNA form, the CDR3 reads TGTGCCAGCAGCTCAGCTACATACGAGCAGTACTTC. The genes are TRBV7-2 and TRBJ2-7; no clear D gene. CDR1 and CDR2 (germline): SGHTA, FQGNSA. Trimming left V 4 bases short and J 4 bases short, with 8 bases between. The CDR3 is made up of 12 amino acids.

The chain recombines TRBV6-5 with TRBJ2-1; 8 bases map to TRBD1. Germline V lookup: CDR1 MNHEY, CDR2 SVGAGI. This CDR3 region has 13 residues. Trimming removed 6 bases from V and 6 bases from J; junction bases left unmatched: 4. CDR3 residues: CASRRTGSNEQFF. CDR3 sequence (DNA): TGTGCCAGCAGAAGGACAGGGAGCAATGAGCAGTTCTTC.

The chain employs TRBV4-1 and TRBJ2-1; 9 positions agree with TRBD1. This CDR3 has 15 residues. V dropped 4 bases and J dropped 6; count of bases not matched to a gene: 7. Germline CDR1 reads MGHRA; CDR2 reads YSYEKL. The CDR3 loop is CASSLGQGSFNEQFF. The CDR3 bases are TGCGCCAGCAGCCTGGGACAGGGAAGTTTCAATGAGCAGTTCTTC.

The V gene is TRBV9, the J gene TRBJ1-5; 9 bases align to TRBD1. Germline V gene lookup returns CDR1 SGDLS and CDR2 YYNGEE. The CDR3 is 15 amino acids. J lost 2 bases, V lost 3 bases, and 3 bases had no gene match. The chain's CDR3 is CASSGGTGRNQPQHF. The CDR3 region has the DNA TGTGCCAGCAGCGGGGGGACAGGGCGCAATCAGCCCCAGCATTTT.

This clone was seen only a few times. The rearrangement joins TRBV28 to TRBJ2-7; 9 bases map to TRBD1. Looked up from germline, CDR1 is MDHEN and CDR2 is SYDVKM. This CDR3 has 13 residues. J gave up 5 bases and V 7 bases, and 6 bases lay outside the gene matches. The CDR3, as DNA: TGTGCCAGCACCTGGACAGGGGCGGACGAGCAGTACTTC. Its protein is CASTWTGADEQYF.

In its sample, this clone was seen a few times. The V call is TRBV29-1, the J call TRBJ2-1; TRBD2 is a possible D gene (5 bases). The V gene's germline CDR1 is SQVTM and CDR2 ANQGSEA. Trimming took off 6 bases at V and 7 bases at J, with 31 bases between the two ends. The CDR3 spans 18 residues. The CDR3 nucleotides are TGCAGCGTCCAACTCCTCAGCGGCCGTGCCGGAGTGGGTAATGAGCAGTTCTTC. Translation gives CSVQLLSGRAGVGNEQFF.

This clone was seen a few times. The chain uses TRBV4-2 and TRBJ1-2; D is possibly TRBD1 (6 bases). The V gene lost 0 bases and the J gene lost 1 base, with 9 bases spanning the gap. CDR3 length: 15 amino acids. The germline CDR1 and CDR2 sequences are LGHNA and YNFKEQ. CDR3 DNA sequence: TGTGCCAGCAGCCAAGAGGGCAGGGGTAACTATGGCTACACCTTC. Its protein is CASSQEGRGNYGYTF.

This clone was detected only a few times. The chain employs TRBV6-5 and TRBJ2-7; TRBD2 matches 8 bases. Trimming cost V 0 bases and J 3 bases; bases outside gene matches: 7. CDR3 length equals 16 residues. Germline V gene lookup returns CDR1 MNHEY and CDR2 SVGAGI. CDR3 residues: CASSYSLLAGNYEQYF. In DNA form, the CDR3 reads TGTGCCAGCAGTTACTCGCTATTAGCGGGGAACTACGAGCAGTACTTC.